The present T cell receptor (beta chain) was sequenced within a study of post-analysis software for immune sequencing data. In the study overall: Patients with relapsing-remitting, secondary progressive and progressive-relapsing multiple sclerosis courses were all represented. General study points: Strong co-clustering by F measure linked samples that shared a preparation batch. The study found significantly lower normalized Chao1 diversity in multiple sclerosis patients than in controls. The study found TRBV5-6, TRBV5-1 and TRBV20-1 among 4 or 5 TRBV segments more frequent in patients than controls.

The germline CDR1 and CDR2 sequences are SGHRS and YFSETQ. Trimming took 6 bases from V and 4 from J, leaving 11 bases between them. This CDR3 contains 14 residues. Tagging with unique molecular identifiers was a feature of the TCR beta cDNA libraries. The authors obtained 540,000 or so cDNA molecules from approximately 0.95 to 9.8 million T cells. TCRdb ran MiXCR on the PCR reads and lists one entry per CDR3 protein. The table records hundreds of thousands of distinct CDR3 sequences, 53% of them present only once. In its sample, this clonotype was seen a few times. Its antigen is still unknown. J is TRBJ2-6 and V is TRBV5-1; no definite D call. This receptor was taken from a girl between 10 and 17 years old with multiple sclerosis. What was sequenced was blood. The CDR3 loop reads CASMWVSGANVLTF. For the CDR3, the DNA is TGCGCCAGCATGTGGGTCTCCGGGGCCAACGTCCTGACTTTC.